This T cell receptor beta chain was sequenced during a study of cytomegalovirus exposure and HLA in healthy donors. V gave up 2 bases and J gave up 5 bases, with 10 bases separating them. The CDR3 runs to 13 residues. CDR1 MDHEN and CDR2 SYDVKM come from the germline V gene. The PCR contained 60 Vbeta and 13 Jbeta primers. In the authors' methods: It was a later analysis that counted 83 million or so unique TCR beta chains, of which approximately 11 million were shared. TCRdb keeps only in-frame clones here, not all; method: immunoSEQ multiplex PCR. D and trimming were read from the DNA, whereas the V and J calls and clone size are those reported in that table. The repertoire holds under 300,000 clones, around 66% seen once, with over 2% in the top ten. As for this clone: Its antigen remains unidentified.

Study results and caveats: It was about 180 TCR beta chains that were listed as cytomegalovirus-associated. Most CMV-associated TCR beta chains were later found to appear HLA-restricted.

The sequence derives from a female donor in good health and CMV-seronegative. Sample: PBMCs. The V and J genes are TRBV28 and TRBJ2-7; D is uncertain. Here the CDR3 reads CASSLTRSHEQYF. CDR3 in DNA: TGTGCCAGCAGTTTAACCCGGTCCCACGAGCAGTACTTC.